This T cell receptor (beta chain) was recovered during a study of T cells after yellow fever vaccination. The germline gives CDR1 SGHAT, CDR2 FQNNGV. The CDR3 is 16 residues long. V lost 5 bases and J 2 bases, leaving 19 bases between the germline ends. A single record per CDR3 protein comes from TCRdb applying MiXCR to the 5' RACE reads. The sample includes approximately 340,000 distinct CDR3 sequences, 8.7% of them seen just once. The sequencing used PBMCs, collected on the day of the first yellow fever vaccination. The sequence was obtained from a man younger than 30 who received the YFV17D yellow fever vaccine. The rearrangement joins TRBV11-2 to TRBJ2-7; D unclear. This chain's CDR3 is CASSVFHGLPPYEQYF. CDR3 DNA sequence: TGTGCCAGCAGCGTCTTTCATGGTCTACCCCCCTACGAGCAGTACTTC.